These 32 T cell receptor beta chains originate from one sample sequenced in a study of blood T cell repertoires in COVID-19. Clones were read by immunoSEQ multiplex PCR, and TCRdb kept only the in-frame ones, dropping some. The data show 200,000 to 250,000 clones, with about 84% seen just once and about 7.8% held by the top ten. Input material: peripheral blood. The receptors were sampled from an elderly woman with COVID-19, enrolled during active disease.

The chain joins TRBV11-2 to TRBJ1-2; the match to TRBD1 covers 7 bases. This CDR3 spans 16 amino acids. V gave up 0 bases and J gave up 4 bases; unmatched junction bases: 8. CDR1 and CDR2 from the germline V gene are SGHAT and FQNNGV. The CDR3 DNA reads TGTGCCAGCAGCTTAGATTTTGGGACAGCGGGCTATGGCTACACCTTC. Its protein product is CASSLDFGTAGYGYTF.

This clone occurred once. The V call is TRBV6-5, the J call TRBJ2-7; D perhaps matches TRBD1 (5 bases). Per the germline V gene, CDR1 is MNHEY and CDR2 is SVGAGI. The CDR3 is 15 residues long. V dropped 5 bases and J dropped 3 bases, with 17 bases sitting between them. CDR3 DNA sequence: TGTGCCAGCAGTATACAGGCGGCACGGAGCTACGAGCAGTACTTC. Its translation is CASSIQAARSYEQYF.

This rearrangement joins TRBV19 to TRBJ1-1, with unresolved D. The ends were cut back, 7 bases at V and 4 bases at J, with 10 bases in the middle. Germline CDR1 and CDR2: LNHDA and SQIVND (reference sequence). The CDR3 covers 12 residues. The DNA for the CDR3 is TGTGCCAGTAAGGAGGGTCCCACTGAAGCTTTCTTT. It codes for CASKEGPTEAFF.

The CDR3 coding sequence is TGTGCCAGCAGCCCCCTCGCAGCGGGACCCTACGAGCAGTACTTC. As protein: CASSPLAAGPYEQYF. The chain joins TRBV7-6 to TRBJ2-7; the match to TRBD2 covers 7 bases. Germline V gives CDR1 SGHVS, CDR2 FNYEAQ. The CDR3 runs to 15 residues. Trimming took 5 bases from V and 2 from J; bases not matched to a gene: 9.

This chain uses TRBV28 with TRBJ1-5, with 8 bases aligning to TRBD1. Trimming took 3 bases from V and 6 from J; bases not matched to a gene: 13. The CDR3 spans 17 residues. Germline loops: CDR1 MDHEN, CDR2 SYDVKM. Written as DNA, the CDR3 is TGTGCCAGCAGTTTGGTGACAGGGGCTGAATTTGGTCAGCCCCAGCATTTT. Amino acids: CASSLVTGAEFGQPQHF.

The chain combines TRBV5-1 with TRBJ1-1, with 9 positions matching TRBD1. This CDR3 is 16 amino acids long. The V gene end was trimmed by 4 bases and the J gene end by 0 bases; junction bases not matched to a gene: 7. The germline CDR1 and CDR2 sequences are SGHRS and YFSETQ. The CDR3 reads CASSTGGPTMNTEAFF. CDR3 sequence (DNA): TGCGCCAGCAGCACAGGGGGCCCCACTATGAACACTGAAGCTTTCTTT.

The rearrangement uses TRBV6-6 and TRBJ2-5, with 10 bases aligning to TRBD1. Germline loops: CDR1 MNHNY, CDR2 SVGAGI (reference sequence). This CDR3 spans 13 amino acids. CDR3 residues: CGSGTGVLETQYF. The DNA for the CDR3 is TGTGGTTCCGGGACAGGGGTCTTGGAGACCCAGTACTTC.

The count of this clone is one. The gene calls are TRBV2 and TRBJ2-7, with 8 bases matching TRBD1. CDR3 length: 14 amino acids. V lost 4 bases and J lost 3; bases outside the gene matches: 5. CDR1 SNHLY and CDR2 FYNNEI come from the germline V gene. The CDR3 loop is CASSVDRVNYEQYF. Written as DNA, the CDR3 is TGTGCCAGCAGTGTGGACAGGGTAAACTACGAGCAGTACTTC.

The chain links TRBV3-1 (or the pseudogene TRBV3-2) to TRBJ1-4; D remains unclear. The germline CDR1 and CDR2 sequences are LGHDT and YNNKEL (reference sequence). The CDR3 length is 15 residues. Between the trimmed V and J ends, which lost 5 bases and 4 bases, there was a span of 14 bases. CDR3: CASSSAGGNNEKLFF. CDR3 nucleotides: TGTGCCAGCAGCTCCGCCGGCGGAAATAATGAAAAACTGTTTTTT.

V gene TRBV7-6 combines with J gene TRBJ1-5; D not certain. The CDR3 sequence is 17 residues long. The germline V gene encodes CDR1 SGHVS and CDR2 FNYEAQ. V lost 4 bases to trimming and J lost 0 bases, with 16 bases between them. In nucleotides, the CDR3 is TGTGCCAGCAGCTCCTATAGCCGCCATTCTAGCAATCAGCCCCAGCATTTT. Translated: CASSSYSRHSSNQPQHF. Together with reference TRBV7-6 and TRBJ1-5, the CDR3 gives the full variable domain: GAGVSQSPRYKVTKRGQDVALRCDPISGHVSLYWYRQALGQGPEFLTYFNYEAQQDKSGLPNDRFSAERPEGSISTLTIQRTEQRDSAMYRCASSSYSRHSSNQPQHFGDGTRLSIL.

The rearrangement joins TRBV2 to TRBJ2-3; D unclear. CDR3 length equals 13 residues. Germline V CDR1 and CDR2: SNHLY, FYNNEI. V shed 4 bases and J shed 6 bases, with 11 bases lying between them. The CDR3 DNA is TGTGCCAGCAGTGGCGGCCGGTTGGATACGCAGTATTTT. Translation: CASSGGRLDTQYF.

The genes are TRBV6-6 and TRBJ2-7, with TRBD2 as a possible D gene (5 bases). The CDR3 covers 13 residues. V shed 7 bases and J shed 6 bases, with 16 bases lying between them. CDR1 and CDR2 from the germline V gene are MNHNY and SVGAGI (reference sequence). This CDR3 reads CASTGELVGEQYF. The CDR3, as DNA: TGTGCCAGCACGGGTGAACTAGTGGGCGAGCAGTACTTC.

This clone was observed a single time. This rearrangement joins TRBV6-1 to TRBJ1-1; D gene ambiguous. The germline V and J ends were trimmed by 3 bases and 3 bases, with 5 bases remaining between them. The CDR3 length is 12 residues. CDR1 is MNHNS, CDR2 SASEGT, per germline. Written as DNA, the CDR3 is TGTGCCAGCAGTGAGGCTTACACTGAAGCTTTCTTT. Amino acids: CASSEAYTEAFF.

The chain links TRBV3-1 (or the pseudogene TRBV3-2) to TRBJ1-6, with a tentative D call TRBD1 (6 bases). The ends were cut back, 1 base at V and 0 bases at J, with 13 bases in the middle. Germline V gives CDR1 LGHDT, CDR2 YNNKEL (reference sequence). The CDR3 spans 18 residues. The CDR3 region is CASSQGTVRSSYNSPLHF. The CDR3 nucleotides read TGTGCCAGCAGCCAAGGGACAGTTCGTAGCTCCTATAATTCACCCCTCCACTTT.

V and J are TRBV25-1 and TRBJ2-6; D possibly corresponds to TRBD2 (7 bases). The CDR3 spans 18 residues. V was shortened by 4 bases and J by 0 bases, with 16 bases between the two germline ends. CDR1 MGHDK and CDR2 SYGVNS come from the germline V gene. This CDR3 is CASSAEGGVPSGANVLTF. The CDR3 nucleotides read TGTGCCAGCAGTGCCGAAGGGGGGGTTCCCTCTGGGGCCAACGTCCTGACTTTC. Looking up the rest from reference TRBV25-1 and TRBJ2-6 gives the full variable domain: EADIYQTPRYLVIGTGKKITLECSQTMGHDKMYWYQQDPGMELHLIHYSYGVNSTEKGDLSSESTVSRIRTEHFPLTLESARPSHTSQYLCASSAEGGVPSGANVLTFGAGSRLTVL.

For the CDR3, the DNA is TGTGCCAGCAGCCAGGGCCCCCAAGAGACCCAGTACTTC. Its translation is CASSQGPQETQYF. The chain recombines TRBV3-1 (or the pseudogene TRBV3-2) with TRBJ2-5, with unresolved D. With 3 bases removed from V and 1 base from J, the gap between germline ends came to 6 bases. The CDR3 length is 13 residues. From germline, CDR1 is LGHDT and CDR2 YNNKEL (reference sequence).

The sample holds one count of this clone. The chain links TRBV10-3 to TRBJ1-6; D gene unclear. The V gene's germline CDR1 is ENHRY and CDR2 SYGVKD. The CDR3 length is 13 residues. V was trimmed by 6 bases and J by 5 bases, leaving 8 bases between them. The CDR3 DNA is TGTGCCATCAGCGCGAAAGATAATTCACCCCTCCACTTT. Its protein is CAISAKDNSPLHF.

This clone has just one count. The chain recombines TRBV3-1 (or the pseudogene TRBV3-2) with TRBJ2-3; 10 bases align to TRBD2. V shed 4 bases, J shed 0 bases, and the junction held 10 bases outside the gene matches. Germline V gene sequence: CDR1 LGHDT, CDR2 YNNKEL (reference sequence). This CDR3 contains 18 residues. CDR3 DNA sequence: TGTGCCAGCAGCCCCCTCAGCGGGAGGGACTCTAGCACAGATACGCAGTATTTT. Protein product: CASSPLSGRDSSTDTQYF.

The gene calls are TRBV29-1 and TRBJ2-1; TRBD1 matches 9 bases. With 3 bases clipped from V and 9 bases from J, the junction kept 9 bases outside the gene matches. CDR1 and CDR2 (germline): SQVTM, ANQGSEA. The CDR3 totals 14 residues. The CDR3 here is CSVDVRQGGVEQFF. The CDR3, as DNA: TGCAGCGTTGATGTGAGACAGGGGGGGGTTGAGCAGTTCTTC.

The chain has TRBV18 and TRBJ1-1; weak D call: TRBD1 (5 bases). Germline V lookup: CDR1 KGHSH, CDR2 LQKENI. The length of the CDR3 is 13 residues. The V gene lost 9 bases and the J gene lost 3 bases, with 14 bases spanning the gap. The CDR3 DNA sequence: TGTGCCAGTGGGGGGTTACAGGACACTGAAGCTTTCTTT. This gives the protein CASGGLQDTEAFF.

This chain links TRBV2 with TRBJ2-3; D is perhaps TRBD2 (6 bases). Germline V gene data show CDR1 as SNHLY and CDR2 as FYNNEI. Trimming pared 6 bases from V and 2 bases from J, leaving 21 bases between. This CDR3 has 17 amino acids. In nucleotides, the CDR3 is TGTGCCAGCAGGTACTCGACTCTAGCGCAGAACACAGATACGCAGTATTTT. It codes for CASRYSTLAQNTDTQYF. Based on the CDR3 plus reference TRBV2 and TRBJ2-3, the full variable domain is EPEVTQTPSHQVTQMGQEVILRCVPISNHLYFYWYRQILGQKVEFLVSFYNNEISEKSEIFDDQFSVERPDGSNFTLKIRSTKLEDSAMYFCASRYSTLAQNTDTQYFGPGTRLTVL.

This chain's CDR3 is CASSPAMGGVGAFF. The CDR3 nucleotides read TGTGCCAGCAGCCCCGCCATGGGGGGGGTCGGAGCTTTCTTT. The gene calls are TRBV3-1 (or the pseudogene TRBV3-2) and TRBJ1-1; D possibly corresponds to TRBD1 (5 bases). Trimming left V 4 bases short and J 10 bases short, with 19 bases between. The germline CDR1 and CDR2 sequences are LGHDT and YNNKEL (reference sequence). This CDR3 is built from 14 residues.

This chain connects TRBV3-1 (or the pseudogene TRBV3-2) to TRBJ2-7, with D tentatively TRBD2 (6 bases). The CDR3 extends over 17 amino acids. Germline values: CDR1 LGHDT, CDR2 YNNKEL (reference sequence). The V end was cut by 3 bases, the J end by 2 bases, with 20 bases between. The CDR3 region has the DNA TGTGCCAGCAGCCAGAGAGGGCCGGGACTTACCACCTACGAGCAGTACTTC. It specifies CASSQRGPGLTTYEQYF.

The CDR3 reads CASSPAGGLASGSPLHF. The CDR3 DNA follows: TGTGCCAGCTCACCCGCGGGGGGCCTTGCAAGCGGTTCACCCCTCCACTTT. The chain has TRBV28 and TRBJ1-6, with D tentatively TRBD1 (6 bases). The CDR3 extends over 17 amino acids. Between the trimmed V and J ends, which lost 8 bases and 9 bases, there was a span of 26 bases. Germline assignment: CDR1 MDHEN and CDR2 SYDVKM.

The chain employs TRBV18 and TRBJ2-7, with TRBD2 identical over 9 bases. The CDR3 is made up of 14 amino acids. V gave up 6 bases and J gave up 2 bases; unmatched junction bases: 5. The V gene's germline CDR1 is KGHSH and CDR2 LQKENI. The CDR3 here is CASSQSSGAYEQYF. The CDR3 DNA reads TGTGCCAGCTCTCAATCTAGCGGGGCCTACGAGCAGTACTTC.

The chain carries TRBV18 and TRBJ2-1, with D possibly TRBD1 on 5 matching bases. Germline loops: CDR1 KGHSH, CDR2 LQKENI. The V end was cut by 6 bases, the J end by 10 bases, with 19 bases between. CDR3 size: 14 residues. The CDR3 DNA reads TGTGCCAGCTCTGTGGACATCTCCTTCCGGGAGCAGTTCTTC. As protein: CASSVDISFREQFF.

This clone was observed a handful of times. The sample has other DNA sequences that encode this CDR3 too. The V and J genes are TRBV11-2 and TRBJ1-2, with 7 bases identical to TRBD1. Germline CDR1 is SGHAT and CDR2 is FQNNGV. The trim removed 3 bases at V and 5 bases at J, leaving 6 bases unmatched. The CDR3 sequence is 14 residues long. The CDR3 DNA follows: TGTGCCAGCAGCTTCACAGGGGCTGGGTATGGCTACACCTTC. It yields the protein CASSFTGAGYGYTF.

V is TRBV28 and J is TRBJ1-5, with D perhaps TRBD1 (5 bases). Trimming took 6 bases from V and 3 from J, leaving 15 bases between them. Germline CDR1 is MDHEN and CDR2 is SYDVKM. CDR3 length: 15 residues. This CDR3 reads CASRTGQGNNQPQHF. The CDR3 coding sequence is TGTGCCAGCAGGACGGGTCAGGGAAACAATCAGCCCCAGCATTTT.

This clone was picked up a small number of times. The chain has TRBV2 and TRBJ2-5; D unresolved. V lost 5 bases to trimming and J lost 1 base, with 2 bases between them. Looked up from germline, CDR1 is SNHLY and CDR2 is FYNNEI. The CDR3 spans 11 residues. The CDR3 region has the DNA TGTGCCAGCAGTCTCCAAGAGACCCAGTACTTC. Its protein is CASSLQETQYF. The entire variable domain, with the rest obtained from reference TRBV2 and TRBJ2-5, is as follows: EPEVTQTPSHQVTQMGQEVILRCVPISNHLYFYWYRQILGQKVEFLVSFYNNEISEKSEIFDDQFSVERPDGSNFTLKIRSTKLEDSAMYFCASSLQETQYFGPGTRLLVL.

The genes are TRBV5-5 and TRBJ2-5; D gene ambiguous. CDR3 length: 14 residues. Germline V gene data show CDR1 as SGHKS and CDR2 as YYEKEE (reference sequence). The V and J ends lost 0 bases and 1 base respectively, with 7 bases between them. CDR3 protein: CASSLAPGQETQYF. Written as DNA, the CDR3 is TGTGCCAGCAGCTTGGCCCCCGGCCAAGAGACCCAGTACTTC. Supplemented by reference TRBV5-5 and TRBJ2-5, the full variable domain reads DAGVTQSPTHLIKTRGQQVTLRCSPISGHKSVSWYQQVLGQGPQFIFQYYEKEERGRGNFPDRFSARQFPNYSSELNVNALLLGDSALYLCASSLAPGQETQYFGPGTRLLVL.

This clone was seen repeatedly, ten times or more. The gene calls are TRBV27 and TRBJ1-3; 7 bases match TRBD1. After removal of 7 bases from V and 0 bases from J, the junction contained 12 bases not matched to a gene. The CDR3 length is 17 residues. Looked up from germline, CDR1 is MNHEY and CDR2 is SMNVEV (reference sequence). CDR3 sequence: CASTNEGGPSSGNTIYF. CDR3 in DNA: TGTGCCAGCACTAACGAAGGGGGCCCGAGCTCTGGAAACACCATATATTTT.

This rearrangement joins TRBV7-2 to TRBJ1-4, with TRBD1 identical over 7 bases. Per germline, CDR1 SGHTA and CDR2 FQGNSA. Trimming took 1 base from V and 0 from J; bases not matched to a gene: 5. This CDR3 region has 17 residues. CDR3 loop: CASSLVGQGATNEKLFF. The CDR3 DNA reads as TGTGCCAGCAGCTTAGTAGGGCAGGGGGCAACTAATGAAAAACTGTTTTTT.